The 19 T cell receptor beta chains listed next were all sequenced from one sample in a study of blood T cell repertoires in COVID-19 (TCRdb year 2020). Receptors were amplified or captured by the immunoSEQ multiplex PCR assay. Sourced from immuneACCESS, this table was stored by TCRdb with only in-frame sequences that have V and J called. A share of the clones is absent; for the studies checked, an unresolved V gene accounts for under half, and the remainder has no known explanation. The sample data list hundreds of thousands of clones, and 80% to 90% of these were observed just once. The ten largest clones represent 0.95% to 1.1% of the sample. Sequences were obtained from PBMCs or T cells enriched from blood (not recorded which). The receptors come from a young man who had recovered from COVID-19.

The chain combines TRBV28 with TRBJ1-6; TRBD1 matches 7 bases. V dropped 6 bases and J dropped 6; count of bases not matched to a gene: 11. This CDR3 has 16 amino acids. The germline V gene encodes CDR1 MDHEN and CDR2 SYDVKM. The CDR3 loop reads CASSLTGEGLNSPLHF. The CDR3 nucleotides are TGTGCCAGCAGCCTCACAGGGGAAGGCCTTAATTCACCCCTCCACTTT.

The V call is TRBV19, the J call TRBJ2-2; the D is unclear. This CDR3 is built from 15 residues. Germline CDR1 and CDR2: LNHDA and SQIVND (reference sequence). V lost 7 bases and J lost 1, with 13 bases in between. This chain's CDR3 is CASIETVRNTGELFF. DNA for the CDR3: TGTGCCAGTATAGAAACAGTACGGAACACCGGGGAGCTGTTTTTT.

This chain connects TRBV5-1 to TRBJ2-5, with D possibly being TRBD2 (6 bases). Trimming stripped 4 bases from V and 0 bases from J, with 10 bases between. The CDR3 is 14 amino acids. From germline, CDR1 is SGHRS and CDR2 YFSETQ. The CDR3 loop reads CASSPGTYQETQYF. CDR3 bases: TGCGCCAGCAGCCCCGGGACTTACCAAGAGACCCAGTACTTC.

The rearrangement uses TRBV3-1 (or the pseudogene TRBV3-2) and TRBJ2-7; a weak D match, TRBD2 (7 bases). In germline, CDR1 is LGHDT, CDR2 YNNKEL (reference sequence). The V and J ends lost 8 bases and 3 bases respectively, with 14 bases between them. There are 13 residues in the CDR3. CDR3 region: CASSKGEGYEQYF. In DNA, the CDR3 is TGTGCCAGCTCAAAGGGGGAGGGCTACGAGCAGTACTTC.

V and J are TRBV9 and TRBJ2-2; weak D call: TRBD1 (5 bases). From germline, CDR1 is SGDLS and CDR2 YYNGEE. The CDR3 covers 13 residues. V lost 2 bases and J lost 8, with 10 bases in between. Here the CDR3 DNA reads TGTGCCAGCAGCGTCCACCCAGGGGGGGAGCTGTTTTTT. Its protein product is CASSVHPGGELFF. The complete variable domain, with remaining parts taken from reference TRBV9 and TRBJ2-2, reads DSGVTQTPKHLITATGQRVTLRCSPRSGDLSVYWYQQSLDQGLQFLIQYYNGEERAKGNILERFSAQQFPDLHSELNLSSLELGDSALYFCASSVHPGGELFFGEGSRLTVL.

The chain carries TRBV19 and TRBJ2-2; 9 positions match TRBD2. The ends lost 4 bases at V and 3 bases at J; junction bases unmatched: 6. This CDR3 comprises 16 residues. Germline V CDR1 and CDR2: LNHDA, SQIVND (reference sequence). The CDR3 here is CASSTRAGGYTGELFF. The CDR3 coding sequence is TGTGCCAGTAGTACCCGAGCGGGGGGATACACCGGGGAGCTGTTTTTT.

V gene TRBV5-4 combines with J gene TRBJ1-6, with 7 bases fitting TRBD1. This CDR3 spans 17 amino acids. Germline values: CDR1 SGHNT, CDR2 YYREEE (reference sequence). After removal of 5 bases from V and 7 bases from J, the junction contained 15 bases not matched to a gene. CDR3 DNA sequence: TGTGCCAGCAGTCCGGACACGACAGGGCAGGACAATTCACCCCTCCACTTT. This gives the protein CASSPDTTGQDNSPLHF.

The chain carries TRBV6-5 and TRBJ2-5; 7 nucleotides agree with TRBD2. The CDR3 length is 13 residues. Germline V lookup: CDR1 MNHEY, CDR2 SVGAGI. V lost 0 bases, J lost 5 bases, and 0 bases stayed unmatched. The CDR3 sequence is CASSYSRGETQYF. CDR3 nucleotide sequence: TGTGCCAGCAGTTACTCGCGGGGGGAGACCCAGTACTTC.

The chain carries TRBV7-9 and TRBJ1-1, with TRBD1 identical over 9 bases. The CDR3 has 16 amino acids. Trimming removed 2 bases from V and 3 bases from J; junction bases left unmatched: 7. The germline gives CDR1 SEHNR, CDR2 FQNEAQ (reference sequence). Written as DNA, the CDR3 is TGTGCCAGCAGCTTATCTACCGGGACAGGGCACACTGAAGCTTTCTTT. It codes for CASSLSTGTGHTEAFF.

This chain connects TRBV7-9 to TRBJ1-4; 8 positions match TRBD1. The germline gives CDR1 SEHNR, CDR2 FQNEAQ (reference sequence). The V and J ends lost 5 bases and 3 bases, in that order; junction bases with no gene match: 5. This CDR3 region has 15 residues. CDR3 sequence: CASSPRQGSNEKLFF. The CDR3 nucleotides read TGTGCCAGCAGCCCCCGACAGGGGTCTAATGAAAAACTGTTTTTT.

The chain recombines TRBV19 with TRBJ1-1; TRBD1 might be the D (5 bases). The CDR3 sequence is 15 residues long. Trimming took 7 bases from V and 0 from J, leaving 15 bases between them. CDR1 and CDR2 (germline): LNHDA, SQIVND (reference sequence). CDR3 region: CASTPTGGVNTEAFF. The CDR3 bases are TGTGCCAGTACCCCGACCGGGGGTGTGAACACTGAAGCTTTCTTT.

This clone was observed once. The chain couples TRBV28 to TRBJ1-5; 12 bases are a match to TRBD1. CDR3 length: 16 amino acids. Germline values: CDR1 MDHEN, CDR2 SYDVKM. V lost 6 bases and J lost 6; bases outside the gene matches: 9. CDR3 in DNA: TGTGCCAGCAGCCCGACGGGACAGGGGGCAGGTCAGCCCCAGCATTTT. Translated, it gives CASSPTGQGAGQPQHF.

This clone has more than one count but fewer than ten. V usage is TRBV29-1 and J usage is TRBJ2-7; D unresolved. V was clipped by 1 base and J by 4 bases, with 23 bases between them. The CDR3 runs to 17 residues. Germline V gene lookup returns CDR1 SQVTM and CDR2 ANQGSEA. The CDR3 sequence is CSVEVSVAVGGYYEQYF. The DNA for the CDR3 is TGCAGCGTTGAAGTCTCGGTCGCGGTTGGTGGGTATTACGAGCAGTACTTC.

J is TRBJ1-6 and V is TRBV9; 7 bases are shared with TRBD1. There are 14 residues in the CDR3. Losses at the gene ends were 4 bases for V and 10 bases for J; bases not matched to a gene: 8. CDR1 and CDR2 from the germline V gene are SGDLS and YYNGEE. In DNA, the CDR3 is TGTGCCAGCAGCACCACAGGGGAAGGATCACCCCTCCACTTT. Translated: CASSTTGEGSPLHF. Drawing the rest from reference TRBV9 and TRBJ1-6, the complete variable domain is DSGVTQTPKHLITATGQRVTLRCSPRSGDLSVYWYQQSLDQGLQFLIQYYNGEERAKGNILERFSAQQFPDLHSELNLSSLELGDSALYFCASSTTGEGSPLHFGNGTRLTVT.

The chain uses TRBV15 and TRBJ1-5; perhaps TRBD1 as D (6 bases). Germline V gene sequence: CDR1 LNHNV, CDR2 YYDKDF (reference sequence). Trimming pared 1 base from V and 2 bases from J, leaving 6 bases between. The CDR3 covers 14 residues. The CDR3 DNA sequence: TGTGCCACCAGCAGAGGACAGGGCAATCAGCCCCAGCATTTT. Protein sequence: CATSRGQGNQPQHF.

The gene calls are TRBV5-6 and TRBJ2-7; D not resolved. The germline gives CDR1 SGHDT, CDR2 YYEEEE. V lost 4 bases and J lost 3, with 8 bases in between. This CDR3 spans 12 amino acids. DNA for the CDR3: TGTGCCAGCAGCCTGCCCTACTACGAGCAGTACTTC. Translated: CASSLPYYEQYF.

This clone was counted a few times. V and J are TRBV2 and TRBJ1-2; the match to TRBD1 covers 11 bases. The germline V gene encodes CDR1 SNHLY and CDR2 FYNNEI. The ends lost 11 bases at V and 7 bases at J; junction bases unmatched: 6. The CDR3 has 12 residues. The CDR3 sequence is CAGRDRGAGYTF. CDR3 nucleotides: TGTGCCGGACGGGACAGGGGGGCTGGCTACACCTTC.

This chain links TRBV5-1 with TRBJ1-2, with TRBD1 identical over 7 bases. This CDR3 is built from 14 residues. With V trimmed by 4 bases and J by 2 bases, 5 bases remained unmatched. The V gene's germline CDR1 is SGHRS and CDR2 YFSETQ. The chain's CDR3 is CASSRDSRNYGYTF. The CDR3 DNA sequence: TGCGCCAGCAGCCGGGACAGTCGAAACTATGGCTACACCTTC. The full variable domain, with the rest looked up from reference TRBV5-1 and TRBJ1-2, is KAGVTQTPRYLIKTRGQQVTLSCSPISGHRSVSWYQQTPGQGLQFLFEYFSETQRNKGNFPGRFSGRQFSNSRSEMNVSTLELGDSALYLCASSRDSRNYGYTFGSGTRLTVV.

The chain links TRBV19 to TRBJ2-5; 9 positions match TRBD1. The trim removed 5 bases at V and 5 bases at J, leaving 6 bases unmatched. Looked up from germline, CDR1 is LNHDA and CDR2 is SQIVND (reference sequence). This CDR3 is built from 14 residues. CDR3 bases: TGTGCCAGTAGTCCGACAGGGGGTCAGGAGACCCAGTACTTC. Translating it yields CASSPTGGQETQYF.